This T cell receptor beta chain was sequenced in a study of Ad26.COV2.S vaccination and SARS-CoV-2 variants. Whole-study results and caveats: Post-vaccination spike-specific CD8+ and CD4+ T cell responses reportedly had substantial breadth. The placebo group had lower spike-specific TCR breadth than the vaccine recipients did.

Concerning this clone: Its specificity is not known.

TCRdb's table, derived via immunoSEQ multiplex PCR, lists solely in-frame clones and lacks some. The repertoire includes about 680,000 clones, around 92% of them detected once, and nearly 1.5% sits in the top ten. After removal of 0 bases from V and 3 bases from J, the junction contained 5 bases not matched to a gene. This CDR3 is 16 amino acids long. Per germline, CDR1 SGHTS and CDR2 YDEGEE. Indicated treatment: roughly 20 received Ad26.COV2.S at low or high dose, single or two shots; about 5 received placebo; per-sample allocation not given. Specimens were obtained on day 63 following the first vaccine or placebo injection. Donation came from an adult in Boston who was aged 18-55 years. What was given as vaccine was an Ad26 vector encoding Wuhan-strain SARS-CoV-2 spike.

The TCR comes from a person aged 18 to 59 who received the Ad26.COV2.S COVID-19 vaccine or a placebo. The sequenced sample was peripheral blood, obtained in a trial of Ad26.COV2.S vaccine versus placebo. The chain links TRBV5-8 to TRBJ2-7; 11 bases fit TRBD1. CDR3 coding DNA: TGTGCCAGCAGCTTGGGCGCCGGGACAGGGGGCTACGAGCAGTACTTC. Its protein is CASSLGAGTGGYEQYF.